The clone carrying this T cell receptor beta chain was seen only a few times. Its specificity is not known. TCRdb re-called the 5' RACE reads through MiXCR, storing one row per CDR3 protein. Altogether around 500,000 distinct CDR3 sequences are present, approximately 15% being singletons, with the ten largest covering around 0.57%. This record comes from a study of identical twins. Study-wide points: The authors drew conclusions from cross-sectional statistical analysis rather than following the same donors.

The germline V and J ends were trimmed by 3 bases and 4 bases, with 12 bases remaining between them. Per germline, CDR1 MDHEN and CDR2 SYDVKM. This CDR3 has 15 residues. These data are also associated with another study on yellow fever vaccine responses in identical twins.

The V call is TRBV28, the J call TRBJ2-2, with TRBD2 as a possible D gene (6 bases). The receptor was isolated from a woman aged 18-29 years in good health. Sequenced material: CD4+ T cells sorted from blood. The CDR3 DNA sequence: TGTGCCAGCAGTTTCTCTAGCGTTAGCACCGGGGAGCTGTTTTTT. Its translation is CASSFSSVSTGELFF.